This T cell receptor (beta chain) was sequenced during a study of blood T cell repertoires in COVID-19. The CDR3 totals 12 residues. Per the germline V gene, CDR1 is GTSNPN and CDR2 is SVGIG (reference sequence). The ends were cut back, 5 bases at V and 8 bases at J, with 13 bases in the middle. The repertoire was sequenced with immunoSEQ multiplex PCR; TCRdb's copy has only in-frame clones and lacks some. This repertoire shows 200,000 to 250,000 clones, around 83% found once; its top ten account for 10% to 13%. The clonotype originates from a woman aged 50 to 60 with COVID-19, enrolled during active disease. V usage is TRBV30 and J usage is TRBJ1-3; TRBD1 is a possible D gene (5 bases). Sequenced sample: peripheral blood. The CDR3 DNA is TGTGCCTGGTGGCGGGGAGGGGACACCATATATTTT. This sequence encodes CAWWRGGDTIYF. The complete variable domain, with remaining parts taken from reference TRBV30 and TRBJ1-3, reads SQTIHQWPATLVQPVGSPLSLECTVEGTSNPNLYWYRQAAGRGLQLLFYSVGIGQISSEVPQNLSASRPQDRQFILSSKKLLLSDSGFYLCAWWRGGDTIYFGEGSWLTVV.